The clone carrying this TCR beta chain was observed many times. TRAV- and TRBV-specific primers were used for first-strand cDNA, which covered alpha and beta chains. A roughly 19-cycle PCR with a constant-region primer and V-primer adapter amplified TCRs. A single record per CDR3 protein comes from TCRdb applying MiXCR to the reads. The table records under 90,000 distinct CDR3 sequences, less than 35% of them present only once. The ends lost 2 bases at V and 3 bases at J; junction bases unmatched: 6. Germline CDR1 is SEHNR and CDR2 is FQNEAQ (reference sequence). This CDR3 has 16 residues. These data originate in a study of low-dose radiotherapy and immunotherapy resistance in tumors. The overall study: Cyclophosphamide was given intravenously at 200 mg/m2 every two weeks, and each dose came one day before radiation and immunotherapy.

Documented time point: before trial treatment. The chain carries TRBV7-9 and TRBJ2-3, with 9 bases aligning to TRBD2. This specimen was PBMCs, taken before treatment. The TCR sequence derives from a female donor with ovarian cancer. The chain's CDR3 is CASSLLSGGLTDTQYF. In nucleotides, the CDR3 is TGTGCCAGCAGCTTACTGAGCGGGGGGTTGACAGATACGCAGTATTTT.